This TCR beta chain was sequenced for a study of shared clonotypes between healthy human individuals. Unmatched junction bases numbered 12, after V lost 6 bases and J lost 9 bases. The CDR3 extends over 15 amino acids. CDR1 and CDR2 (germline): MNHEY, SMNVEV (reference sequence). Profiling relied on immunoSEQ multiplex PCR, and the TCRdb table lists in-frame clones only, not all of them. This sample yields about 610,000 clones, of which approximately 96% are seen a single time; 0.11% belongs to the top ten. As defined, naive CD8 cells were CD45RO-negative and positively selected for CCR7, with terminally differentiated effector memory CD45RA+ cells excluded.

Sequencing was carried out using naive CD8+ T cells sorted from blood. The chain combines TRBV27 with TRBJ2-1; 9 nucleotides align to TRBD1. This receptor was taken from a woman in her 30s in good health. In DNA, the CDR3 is TGTGCCAGCAGAACTCCGGGACAGGGTTTCGGTGAGCAGTTCTTC. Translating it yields CASRTPGQGFGEQFF.